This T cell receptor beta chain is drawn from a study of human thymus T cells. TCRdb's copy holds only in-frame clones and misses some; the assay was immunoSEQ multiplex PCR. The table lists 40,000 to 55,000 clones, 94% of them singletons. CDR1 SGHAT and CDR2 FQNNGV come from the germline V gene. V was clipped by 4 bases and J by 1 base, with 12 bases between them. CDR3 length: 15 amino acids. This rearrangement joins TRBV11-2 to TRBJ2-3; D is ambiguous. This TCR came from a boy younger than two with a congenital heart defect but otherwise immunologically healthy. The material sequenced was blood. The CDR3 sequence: CASSSTPIRTDTQYF. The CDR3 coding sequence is TGTGCCAGCAGCTCCACCCCCATTCGCACAGATACGCAGTATTTT.